This T cell receptor (beta chain) was retrieved from a study of shared clonotypes between healthy human individuals. The CDR3 consists of 15 residues. Looked up from germline, CDR1 is SGHVS and CDR2 is FQNEAQ. V lost 2 bases and J 4 bases, leaving 15 bases between the germline ends. Across several immunoSEQ plates, the genomic DNA of each subset was split evenly. Generated by immunoSEQ multiplex PCR, the TCRdb table keeps only in-frame clones and is missing some. The data show fewer than 650,000 clones, with around 81% seen just once and more than 10% held by the top ten. This rearrangement joins TRBV7-8 to TRBJ2-7, with a tentative D call TRBD1 (5 bases). The sequenced sample was PBMCs. The source of this sequence is a woman aged 40 to 49 in good health. Some clones in this sample may be carry-over from other donors' samples. CDR3 DNA sequence: TGTGCCAGCAGCTTAAAGCTGGGGCAGATTTACGAGCAGTACTTC. Its protein product is CASSLKLGQIYEQYF.